This T cell receptor beta chain was identified during a study of regulatory T cells in long-lasting Graves disease. Points from the study as a whole: Persistent Graves' patients showed less TCR diversity than newly diagnosed patients showed. More public clonotypes were shared by persistent patients (2,741) than by new patients (approximately 1,000).

The CDR3 runs to 15 residues. Germline values: CDR1 SGHNT, CDR2 YENEEA. V lost 3 bases and J lost 1, with 11 bases in between. Time point specified: persistent/refractory GD, antithyroid drugs over 5 years with positive TRAb. Researchers made the TCR library from RNA that was extracted from PBMCs. This clonotype was detected many times. Its matching antigen is unknown. Construction of TCR beta libraries relied on iRepertoire HTBI primers and on Arm-PCR targeting CDR3 regions. TCRdb processed the multiplex PCR reads anew with MiXCR; each CDR3 protein has one entry. This sample carries roughly 500,000 distinct CDR3 sequences, less than 25% of them seen once, and the ten largest clones take less than 9%.

Sequences were derived from peripheral blood mononuclear cells (PBMCs), sampled when the disease was refractory, from a patient treated with antithyroid drugs. The chain employs TRBV11-3 and TRBJ2-3; D could derive from TRBD1 or TRBD2 (5 bases each). This clonotype was obtained from a female donor with Graves disease. CDR3 region: CASSFGALGTDTQYF. For the CDR3, the DNA is TGTGCCAGCAGCTTCGGGGCTCTAGGCACAGATACGCAGTATTTT. Supplemented by reference TRBV11-3 and TRBJ2-3, the full variable domain reads EAGVVQSPRYKIIEKKQPVAFWCNPISGHNTLYWYLQNLGQGPELLIRYENEEAVDDSQLPKDRFSAERLKGVDSTLKIQPAELGDSAVYLCASSFGALGTDTQYFGPGTRLTVL.